The rows below give T cell receptor beta chains drawn from one sample of a study of T cell responses to AZD1222 COVID-19 vaccine. Assay used: immunoSEQ multiplex PCR; TCRdb lists only in-frame clones, some missing. This table has roughly 130,000 clones, about 86% appearing once. Sequences were derived from peripheral blood, sampled on day 0 of AZD1222 vaccination. The source of these receptors is an adult in good health. CDR3s include the opening cysteine and the closing phenylalanine or tryptophan. A D gene is named only where the DNA matches it firmly. Some rows mark clone size as missing; the rest say once, few, many or name a class of expanded clone.

d_call j_call v_call clone_size cdr3_nt cdr3_aa
NA TRBJ2-6 TRBV3-1/TRBV3-2 NA TGTGCCAGCAGCCAAGTAAACTCTGGGGCCAACGTCCTGACTTTC CASSQVNSGANVLTF
TRBD1 TRBJ1-1 TRBV5-4 NA TGTGCCAGCAGCTTAGATTGGACAGGGAACACTGAAGCTTTCTTT CASSLDWTGNTEAFF
NA TRBJ2-6 TRBV4-1 NA TGCGCCAGCAGCCAAGATAAGGCCCGAGGGGTAGCTGGGGCCAACGTCCTGACTTTC CASSQDKARGVAGANVLTF
NA TRBJ1-5 TRBV6-6 NA TGTGCCAGCAGTTCTAAAGTTAATCAGCCCCAGCATTTT CASSSKVNQPQHF
TRBD1 TRBJ2-5 TRBV5-6 once TGTGCCAGCAGCTACGATTATGACAGGGGGGGAGAGACCCAGTACTTC CASSYDYDRGGETQYF
TRBD1 TRBJ2-2 TRBV24-1 NA TGTGCCACCAGGCCGGGACAGGGGTCCGGGGAGCTGTTTTTT CATRPGQGSGELFF
TRBD1 TRBJ1-2 TRBV2 NA TGTGCCAGCAGGGAGACAGGGAGCGACTATGGCTACACCTTC CASRETGSDYGYTF
TRBD2 TRBJ2-1 TRBV5-1 NA TGCGCCAGCAGCTCCCTAGCGGGAGGGCCTCCTGAGCAGTTCTTC CASSSLAGGPPEQFF
NA TRBJ1-2 TRBV18 NA TGTGCCAGCTCACCACAGAGCGGGGGAGATGGCTATGGCTACACCTTC CASSPQSGGDGYGYTF
NA TRBJ2-7 TRBV5-1 few TGCGCCAGCTTAAGCGGGCCACCATCCTACGAGCAGTACTTC CASLSGPPSYEQYF
NA TRBJ2-2 TRBV5-4 NA TGTGCCAGCAGCTTGACAGGGAAGGGGAACACCGGGGAGCTGTTTTTT CASSLTGKGNTGELFF
NA TRBJ2-2 TRBV5-8 few TGTGCCAGCAGCTTAGCGGGCTGGAACACCGGGGAGCTGTTTTTT CASSLAGWNTGELFF
NA TRBJ2-1 TRBV18 NA TGTGCCAGCTCACCACCGGGGGAACCTTTTAATGAGCAGTTCTTC CASSPPGEPFNEQFF
TRBD2 TRBJ2-3 TRBV19 NA TGTGCCGTGGGGAGCGGGGAAAGCACAGATACGCAGTATTTT CAVGSGESTDTQYF
TRBD1 TRBJ2-6 TRBV11-2 once TGTGCCAGCAGCCTGGGACAGGGAACACTCTCTGGGGCCAACGTCCTGACTTTC CASSLGQGTLSGANVLTF
NA TRBJ2-2 TRBV10-3 few TGTGCCATCAGATTGCAAGGGGGTACCGGGGAGCTGTTTTTT CAIRLQGGTGELFF
TRBD1 TRBJ1-3 TRBV5-1 NA TGCGCCAGCAGCTCCACAGGGGGCTCTGGAAACACCATATATTTT CASSSTGGSGNTIYF
NA TRBJ1-1 TRBV6-1 NA TGTGCCAGCAGTGAACTACCCGGGACGGGGAACACTGAAGCTTTCTTT CASSELPGTGNTEAFF
TRBD2 TRBJ2-1 TRBV3-1/TRBV3-2 NA TGTGCCAGCAGCCAAGATATGGGAGGGCGAAGCTATGAGCAGTTCTTC CASSQDMGGRSYEQFF
NA TRBJ1-1 TRBV18 few TGTGCCAGCTCACCCCCGGGTATGAACACTGAAGCTTTCTTT CASSPPGMNTEAFF
NA TRBJ2-7 TRBV4-1 NA TGCGCCAGCAGCCCGTCCGGGACCAACTCCTACGAGCAGTACTTC CASSPSGTNSYEQYF
NA TRBJ2-7 TRBV5-4 NA TGTGCCAGCAGCTTGGCCACCAGCCACGAGCAGTACTTC CASSLATSHEQYF
TRBD2 TRBJ2-3 TRBV3-1/TRBV3-2 few TGTGCCAGCAGCCCACATAGCGGGGGGGGTATCGGAGATACGCAGTATTTT CASSPHSGGGIGDTQYF